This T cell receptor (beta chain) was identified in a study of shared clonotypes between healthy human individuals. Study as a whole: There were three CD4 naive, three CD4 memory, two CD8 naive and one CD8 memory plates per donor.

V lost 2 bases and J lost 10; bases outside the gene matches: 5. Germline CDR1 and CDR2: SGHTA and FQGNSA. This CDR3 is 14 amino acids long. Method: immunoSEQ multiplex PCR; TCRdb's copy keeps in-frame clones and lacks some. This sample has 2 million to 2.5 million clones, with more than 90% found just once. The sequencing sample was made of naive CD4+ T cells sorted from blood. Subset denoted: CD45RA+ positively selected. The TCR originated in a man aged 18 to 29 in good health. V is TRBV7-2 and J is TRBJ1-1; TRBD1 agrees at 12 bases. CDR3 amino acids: CASSLRDRGLVAFF. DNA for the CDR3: TGTGCCAGCAGCTTAAGGGACAGGGGGCTGGTAGCTTTCTTT.